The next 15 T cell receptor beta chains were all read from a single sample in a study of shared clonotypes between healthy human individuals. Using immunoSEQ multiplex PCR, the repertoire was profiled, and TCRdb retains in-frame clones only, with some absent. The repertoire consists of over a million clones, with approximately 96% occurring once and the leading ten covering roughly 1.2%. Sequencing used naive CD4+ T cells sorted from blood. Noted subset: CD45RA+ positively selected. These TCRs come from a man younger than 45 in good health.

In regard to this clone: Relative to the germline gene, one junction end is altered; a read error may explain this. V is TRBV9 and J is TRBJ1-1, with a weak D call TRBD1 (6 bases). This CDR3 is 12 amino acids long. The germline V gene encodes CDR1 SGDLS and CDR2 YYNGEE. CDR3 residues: CASSEGDTEAFF. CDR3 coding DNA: TGTGCCAGCAGCGAGGGGGACACCGAAGCTTTCTTT.

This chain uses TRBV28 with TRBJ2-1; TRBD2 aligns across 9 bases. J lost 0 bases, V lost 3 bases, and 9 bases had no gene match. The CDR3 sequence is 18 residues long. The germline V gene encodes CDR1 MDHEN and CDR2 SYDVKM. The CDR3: CASSFGLAGSSSYNEQFF. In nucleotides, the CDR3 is TGTGCCAGCAGTTTCGGGCTAGCGGGATCTAGCTCCTACAATGAGCAGTTCTTC.

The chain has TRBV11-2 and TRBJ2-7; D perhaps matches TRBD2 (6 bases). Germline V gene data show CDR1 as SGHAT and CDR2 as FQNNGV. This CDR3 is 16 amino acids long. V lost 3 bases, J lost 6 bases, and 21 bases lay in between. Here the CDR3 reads CASSLLNPGQGGEQYF. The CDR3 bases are TGTGCCAGCAGCTTGCTAAACCCGGGTCAGGGAGGCGAGCAGTACTTC.

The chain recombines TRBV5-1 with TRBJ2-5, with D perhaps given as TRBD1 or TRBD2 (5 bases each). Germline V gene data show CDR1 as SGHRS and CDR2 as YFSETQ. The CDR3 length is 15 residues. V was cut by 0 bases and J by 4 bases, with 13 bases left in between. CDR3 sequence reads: CASSLGGVALETQYF. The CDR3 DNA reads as TGCGCCAGCAGCTTGGGAGGGGTTGCATTAGAGACCCAGTACTTC.

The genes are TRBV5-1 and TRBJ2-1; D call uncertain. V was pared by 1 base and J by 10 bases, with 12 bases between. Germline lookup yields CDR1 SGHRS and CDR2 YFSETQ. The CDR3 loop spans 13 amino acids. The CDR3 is CASSLTWLGEQFF. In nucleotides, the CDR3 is TGCGCCAGCAGCTTGACTTGGCTAGGCGAGCAGTTCTTC.

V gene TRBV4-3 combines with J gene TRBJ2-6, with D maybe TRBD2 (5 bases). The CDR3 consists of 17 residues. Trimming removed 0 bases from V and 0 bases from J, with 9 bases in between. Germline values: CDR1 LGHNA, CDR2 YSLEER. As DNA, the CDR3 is TGCGCCAGCAGCCAAGATCGAGCGGTCTCTGGGGCCAACGTCCTGACTTTC. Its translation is CASSQDRAVSGANVLTF.

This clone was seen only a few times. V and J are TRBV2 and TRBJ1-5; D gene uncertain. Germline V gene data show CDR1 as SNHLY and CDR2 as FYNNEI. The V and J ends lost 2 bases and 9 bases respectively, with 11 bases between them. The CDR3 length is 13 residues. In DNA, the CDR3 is TGTGCCAGCAGTGAACTGGTGGGTTCGCCCCAGCATTTT. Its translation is CASSELVGSPQHF.

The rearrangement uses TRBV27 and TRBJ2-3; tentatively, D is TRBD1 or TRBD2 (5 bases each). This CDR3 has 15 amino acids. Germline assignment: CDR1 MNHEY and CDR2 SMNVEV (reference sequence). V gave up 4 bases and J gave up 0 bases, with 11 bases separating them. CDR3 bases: TGTGCCAGCAGTTACCGGGACGAGAGCACAGATACGCAGTATTTT. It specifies CASSYRDESTDTQYF.

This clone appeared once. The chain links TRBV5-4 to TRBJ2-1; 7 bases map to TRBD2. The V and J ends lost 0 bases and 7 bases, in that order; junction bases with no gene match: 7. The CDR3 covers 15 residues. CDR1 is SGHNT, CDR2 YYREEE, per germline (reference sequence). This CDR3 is CASSLGVGGSNEQFF. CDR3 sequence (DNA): TGTGCCAGCAGCTTGGGGGTTGGCGGGAGTAATGAGCAGTTCTTC.

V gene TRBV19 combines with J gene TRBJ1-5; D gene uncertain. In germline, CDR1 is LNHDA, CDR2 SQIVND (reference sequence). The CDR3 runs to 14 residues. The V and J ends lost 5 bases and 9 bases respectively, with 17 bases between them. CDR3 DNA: TGTGCCAGTAGTTTGACGGGCGCTCTCCGGCCCCAGCATTTT. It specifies CASSLTGALRPQHF.

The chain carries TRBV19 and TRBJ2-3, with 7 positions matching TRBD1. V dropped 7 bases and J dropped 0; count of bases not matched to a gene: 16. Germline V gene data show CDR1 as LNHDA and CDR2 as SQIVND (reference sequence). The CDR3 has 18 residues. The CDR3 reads CASTSIGGGAASTDTQYF. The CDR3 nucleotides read TGTGCCAGTACTTCCATAGGGGGCGGCGCTGCTAGCACAGATACGCAGTATTTT.

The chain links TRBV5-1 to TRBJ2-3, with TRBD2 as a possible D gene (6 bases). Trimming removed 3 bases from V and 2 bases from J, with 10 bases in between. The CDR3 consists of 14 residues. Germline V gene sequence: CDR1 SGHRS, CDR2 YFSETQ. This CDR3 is CASSSGLPTDTQYF. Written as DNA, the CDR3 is TGCGCCAGCAGCTCAGGACTACCCACAGATACGCAGTATTTT.

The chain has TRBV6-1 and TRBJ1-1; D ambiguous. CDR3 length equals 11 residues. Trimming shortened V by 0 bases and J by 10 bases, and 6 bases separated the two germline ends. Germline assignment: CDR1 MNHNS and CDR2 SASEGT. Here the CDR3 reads CASSEARVAFF. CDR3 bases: TGTGCCAGCAGTGAAGCGCGCGTAGCTTTCTTT.

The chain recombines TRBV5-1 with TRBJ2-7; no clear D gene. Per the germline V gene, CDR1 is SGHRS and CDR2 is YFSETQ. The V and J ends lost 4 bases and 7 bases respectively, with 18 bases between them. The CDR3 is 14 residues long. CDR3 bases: TGCGCCAGCAGCCTGGTAGTGGCGTCGCCTGAGCAGTACTTC. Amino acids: CASSLVVASPEQYF.

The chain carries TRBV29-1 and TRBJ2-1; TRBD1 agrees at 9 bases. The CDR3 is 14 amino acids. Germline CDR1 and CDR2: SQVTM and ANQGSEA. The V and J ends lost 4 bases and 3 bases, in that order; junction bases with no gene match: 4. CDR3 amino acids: CSVVRDRDYNEQFF. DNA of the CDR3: TGCAGCGTTGTCCGGGACAGGGACTACAATGAGCAGTTCTTC.